Presented here are 13 T cell receptor beta chains from one specimen sequenced in a study of T cell repertoires in cytomegalovirus infection. For these TCRs, the target antigens are not known. TCRdb reanalysed the reads using MiXCR and keeps one entry per CDR3 protein. The profile shows around 750,000 distinct CDR3 sequences, over 25% of them singletons. The sequenced sample was cultured CD8+ T cells from PBMCs, obtained from culture after CMV antigen stimulation. These TCRs come from a human donor in good health (CMV status not recorded). Some clones in this sample may be carry-over from other donors' samples.

This clonotype was counted many times. The rearrangement links TRBV7-9 to TRBJ2-7; perhaps D is TRBD1 or TRBD2 (5 bases each). CDR3 size: 15 residues. V lost 3 bases and J lost 2, with 14 bases in between. The germline V gene encodes CDR1 SEHNR and CDR2 FQNEAQ (reference sequence). The CDR3 loop reads CASSFLGRDAYEQYF. CDR3 in DNA: TGTGCCAGCAGCTTCTTAGGCAGGGACGCCTACGAGCAGTACTTC.

This clonotype was counted a few times. The rearrangement links TRBV3-1 to TRBJ2-5, with 10 bases lining up with TRBD2. The CDR3 is 15 residues long. The V and J ends lost 4 bases and 2 bases, in that order; junction bases with no gene match: 4. Germline loops: CDR1 LGHDT, CDR2 YNNKEL (reference sequence). Here the CDR3 reads CASSPSGGGQETQYF. The DNA for the CDR3 is TGTGCCAGCAGCCCCAGCGGGGGGGGGCAAGAGACCCAGTACTTC.

This clonotype has just a few counts. CDR3 protein: CASSEDIMSPDTQYF. CDR3 in DNA: TGTGCCAGCAGTGAAGACATCATGTCCCCAGATACGCAGTATTTT. This chain links TRBV2 with TRBJ2-3, with no clear D. The V end lost 1 base, the J end lost 4 bases, and 12 bases lay between the germline ends. Germline CDR1 SNHLY, CDR2 FYNNEI. The CDR3 is 15 amino acids. The full variable domain, its missing parts supplied by reference TRBV2 and TRBJ2-3, is EPEVTQTPSHQVTQMGQEVILRCVPISNHLYFYWYRQILGQKVEFLVSFYNNEISEKSEIFDDQFSVERPDGSNFTLKIRSTKLEDSAMYFCASSEDIMSPDTQYFGPGTRLTVL.

A remark on this clonotype: A junction end diverges from the germline sequence, so it may reflect a read error. The genes are TRBV4-3 and TRBJ1-2, with D hard to call. The germline gives CDR1 LGHNA, CDR2 YSLEER. CDR3 length equals 14 residues. For the CDR3, the DNA is TGCGCCAGCAGCCAAGATCCGAGGGTAGATGGCAACACCTTC. Protein sequence: CASSQDPRVDGNTF.

This clonotype was observed a handful of times. The rearrangement uses TRBV10-3 and TRBJ2-3; no clear D. Germline V CDR1 and CDR2: ENHRY, SYGVKD. With 2 bases removed from V and 0 bases from J, the gap between germline ends came to 12 bases. The CDR3 is made up of 16 amino acids. The CDR3 coding sequence is TGTGCCATCAGTGAGGCGGCAGAGACTAGCACAGATACGCAGTATTTT. This translates into CAISEAAETSTDTQYF.

The chain employs TRBV3-1 and TRBJ2-1; the D gene is possibly TRBD2 (5 bases). CDR1 is LGHDT and CDR2 is YNNKEL in the germline V gene (reference sequence). This CDR3 contains 19 residues. Trimming pared 0 bases from V and 0 bases from J, leaving 18 bases between. CDR3 in DNA: TGTGCCAGCAGCCAAGATTTGGTCTGGCGGAGGAGCTCCTACAATGAGCAGTTCTTC. Its translation is CASSQDLVWRRSSYNEQFF.

This clonotype was detected only a few times. The genes are TRBV6-2 or TRBV6-3 and TRBJ2-7; 7 bases map to TRBD1. CDR3 length: 13 residues. Germline lookup yields CDR1 MNHEY and CDR2 SVGEGT. The junction had 0 bases not matched to a gene; V was cut back by 2 bases and J by 2 bases. CDR3 nucleotide sequence: TGTGCCAGCAGTTACAGGGGGCCCTACGAGCAGTACGTC. It codes for CASSYRGPYEQYV.

This clonotype has more than one count but fewer than ten. CDR3 sequence reads: CASSGTGPEAFF. For the CDR3, the DNA is TGTGCCAGCAGCGGGACAGGACCTGAAGCTTTCTTT. The chain combines TRBV7-9 with TRBJ1-1; 8 bases match TRBD1. The CDR3 covers 12 residues. V shed 5 bases and J 6 bases; nucleotides not matched to a gene: 2. Germline CDR1 is SEHNR and CDR2 is FQNEAQ (reference sequence).

This clonotype was found a few times. The rearrangement joins TRBV20-1 to TRBJ2-3, with 9 bases fitting TRBD2. Germline CDR1 reads DFQATT; CDR2 reads SNEGSKA (reference sequence). The CDR3 runs 15 residues. V was clipped by 7 bases and J by 0 bases; unmatched bases: 8. DNA for the CDR3: TGCAGTGGACTAGCGGAACCATCTAGCACAGATACGCAGTATTTT. Its protein product is CSGLAEPSSTDTQYF.

This clonotype was observed a handful of times. The rearrangement joins TRBV27 to TRBJ2-7, with 11 bases that match TRBD1. After removal of 6 bases from V and 4 bases from J, the junction contained 8 bases not matched to a gene. The length of the CDR3 is 15 residues. CDR1 and CDR2 from the germline V gene are MNHEY and SMNVEV (reference sequence). CDR3 region: CASRGTGGGGYEQYV. The CDR3 coding sequence is TGTGCCAGCAGAGGGACAGGGGGGGGTGGGTACGAGCAGTACGTC.

Only a few counts were recorded for this clonotype. The chain is built from TRBV6-6 and TRBJ1-1; 7 positions agree with TRBD1. This CDR3 is built from 16 residues. The V and J ends lost 2 bases and 3 bases, in that order; junction bases with no gene match: 9. Germline V gives CDR1 MNHNY, CDR2 SVGAGI (reference sequence). The CDR3 reads CASSYGTTGEYTEAFF. The CDR3 DNA is TGTGCCAGCAGTTACGGAACCACAGGGGAGTACACTGAAGCTTTCTTT.

Many counts were recorded for this clonotype. In nucleotides, the CDR3 is TGTGCCAGCAGCTTAGATGCCAGAGCTAACTATGGCTACACCTTC. Its protein is CASSLDARANYGYTF. The chain recombines TRBV11-2 with TRBJ1-2; D not certain. CDR1 SGHAT and CDR2 FQNNGV come from the germline V gene. V lost 0 bases to trimming and J lost 0 bases, with 8 bases between them. The CDR3 totals 15 residues.

This clonotype was seen a handful of times. This chain links TRBV28 with TRBJ1-3, with a possible D match to TRBD1 (5 bases). There are 14 residues in the CDR3. V was pared by 5 bases and J by 3 bases, with 11 bases between. Per the germline V gene, CDR1 is MDHEN and CDR2 is SYDVKM. This chain's CDR3 is CASSRRTSGNTIYF. The CDR3 DNA reads as TGTGCCAGCAGTCGACGGACAAGTGGAAACACCATATATTTT.